These T cell receptor beta chains were read from a single sample in a study of blood T cell repertoires in COVID-19. Some clones are missing from TCRdb's copy, which holds only in-frame ones; the method was immunoSEQ multiplex PCR. The profile shows 150,000 to 200,000 clones, 79% of them singletons. The sample was PBMCs or T cells enriched from blood (not recorded which). The source is a woman aged 70-85 years in a cohort exposed to, infected with or recovered from COVID-19 (not recorded which). The CDR3 runs from the conserved cysteine through the conserved F or W. The D gene is left open where the match is weak. Part of the rows lack a size; the others show once, few, many or a class for expanded clones.

v_call	cdr3_length	d_call	clone_size	j_call	cdr3_aa	cdr3_nt
TRBV29-1	11	TRBD1	NA	TRBJ2-7	CSVQGGGEQYF	TGCAGCGTTCAAGGGGGCGGCGAGCAGTACTTC
TRBV28	15	TRBD1	NA	TRBJ2-2	CASRLNRRRGGELFF	TGTGCCAGCAGACTAAACAGGCGCAGGGGGGGGGAGCTGTTTTTT
TRBV28	15	TRBD1	NA	TRBJ1-1	CASSWWGQGNTEAFF	TGTGCCAGCAGCTGGTGGGGACAGGGAAATACTGAAGCTTTCTTT
TRBV7-9	16	TRBD2	NA	TRBJ2-7	CASSPPTWLAAYEQYF	TGTGCCAGCAGCCCGCCGACTTGGCTAGCGGCCTACGAGCAGTACTTC
TRBV11-1	14	NA	once	TRBJ2-1	CASSLGAYYNEQFF	TGTGCCAGCAGCTTAGGGGCTTACTACAATGAGCAGTTCTTC
TRBV29-1	12	NA	NA	TRBJ1-2	CSAVTRGYGYTF	TGCAGCGCTGTTACCAGGGGCTATGGCTACACCTTC
TRBV28	11	NA	NA	TRBJ2-3	CASSWPDTQYF	TGTGCCAGCAGTTGGCCAGATACGCAGTATTTT
TRBV10-3	15	TRBD1	few	TRBJ1-6	CAIRTGTSAESPLHF	TGTGCCATCAGGACAGGGACGTCTGCGGAATCACCCCTCCACTTT
TRBV4-2	17	NA	NA	TRBJ2-3	CASSQGGGLDGTDTQYF	TGTGCCAGCAGCCAGGGGGGCGGACTAGACGGCACAGATACGCAGTATTTT
TRBV28	16	NA	NA	TRBJ2-7	CASSLLLRGTLYEQYF	TGTGCCAGCAGTTTATTACTGCGGGGTACCCTCTACGAGCAGTACTTC
TRBV5-1	15	TRBD1	NA	TRBJ1-1	CASSPAGQENTEAFF	TGCGCCAGCAGCCCAGCGGGACAGGAGAACACTGAAGCTTTCTTT
TRBV10-3	12	TRBD1	NA	TRBJ2-3	CATDRGTDTQYF	TGTGCCACCGACAGGGGCACAGATACGCAGTATTTT
TRBV28	11	NA	NA	TRBJ2-7	CASSYRVEQYF	TGTGCCAGCAGTTACAGGGTCGAGCAGTACTTC
TRBV16	15	TRBD1	NA	TRBJ1-1	CASSQSGRGDTEAFF	TGTGCCAGCAGCCAATCGGGCAGGGGGGACACTGAAGCTTTCTTT
TRBV18	13	TRBD1	NA	TRBJ1-1	CASSPPGQGAAFF	TGTGCCAGCTCACCTCCGGGACAGGGGGCAGCTTTCTTT
TRBV6-2/TRBV6-3	20	TRBD2	NA	TRBJ2-2	CASSYQGWGVAGRNTGELFF	TGTGCCAGCAGTTATCAAGGGTGGGGCGTAGCGGGACGGAACACCGGGGAGCTGTTTTTT
TRBV7-6	14	TRBD1	NA	TRBJ2-5	CASSVGQGKETQYF	TGTGCCAGCAGCGTAGGACAGGGCAAAGAGACCCAGTACTTC
TRBV2	15	NA	once	TRBJ2-3	CASSPRTGGGDTQYF	TGTGCCAGCAGCCCCAGGACAGGAGGGGGAGATACGCAGTATTTT
TRBV18	14	NA	NA	TRBJ1-4	CASSPPGGDEKLFF	TGTGCCAGCTCACCACCGGGGGGGGATGAAAAACTGTTTTTT
TRBV20-1	14	TRBD1	NA	TRBJ2-5	CSASSGTAQGVQYF	TGCAGTGCTAGTTCCGGGACAGCCCAAGGGGTCCAGTACTTC
TRBV20-1	11	NA	few	TRBJ2-1	CSAIVRREQFF	TGCAGTGCTATAGTGCGTCGGGAGCAGTTCTTC
TRBV18	13	NA	NA	TRBJ1-5	CASSKGEDQPQHF	TGTGCCAGCTCAAAGGGGGAAGATCAGCCCCAGCATTTT
TRBV6-6	15	TRBD1	NA	TRBJ2-1	CASSDGQGDYNEQFF	TGTGCCAGCAGTGACGGACAGGGCGATTACAATGAGCAGTTCTTC
TRBV5-1	15	NA	NA	TRBJ2-1	CASSLGAAYYNEQFF	TGCGCCAGCAGCTTGGGGGCAGCTTACTACAATGAGCAGTTCTTC
TRBV9	13	NA	once	TRBJ2-7	CASSVDGGYEQYF	TGTGCCAGCAGCGTAGACGGGGGCTACGAGCAGTACTTC
TRBV7-9	12	NA	NA	TRBJ2-3	CASSPGTDTQYF	TGTGCCAGCAGCCCGGGCACAGATACGCAGTATTTT
TRBV19	14	TRBD1	NA	TRBJ2-7	CASSSQGFSYEQYF	TGTGCCAGTAGCTCACAGGGGTTCTCCTACGAGCAGTACTTC
TRBV13	11	TRBD1	NA	TRBJ1-2	CASGTGWGYTF	TGTGCCAGCGGGACAGGGTGGGGCTACACCTTC
TRBV28	18	TRBD2	NA	TRBJ2-3	CASSSGLAGESVWDTQYF	TGTGCCAGCAGTTCTGGACTAGCGGGAGAGTCGGTTTGGGATACGCAGTATTTT
TRBV5-8	17	NA	once	TRBJ1-2	CASSPTISGGTNYGYTF	TGTGCCAGCAGCCCTACCATAAGCGGGGGAACTAACTATGGCTACACCTTC
TRBV3-1/TRBV3-2	15	TRBD2	NA	TRBJ2-1	CASSLGGSGRSGEFF	TGTGCCAGCAGCCTGGGGGGGAGCGGCCGGTCCGGGGAGTTCTTC
TRBV28	13	TRBD1	NA	TRBJ1-2	CASRGTGGYGYTF	TGTGCCAGCAGGGGGACAGGGGGCTATGGCTACACCTTC
TRBV18	16	TRBD2	NA	TRBJ2-1	CASSPPSGGSYNEQFF	TGTGCCAGCTCACCACCGTCGGGAGGGTCGTACAATGAGCAGTTCTTC
TRBV18	17	TRBD1	NA	TRBJ2-1	CASSPDRGGPAYNEQFF	TGTGCCAGCTCACCGGACAGGGGCGGTCCCGCTTACAATGAGCAGTTCTTC
TRBV24-1	15	TRBD1	NA	TRBJ2-5	CATSDRQGVMETQYF	TGTGCCACCAGTGATCGACAGGGAGTGATGGAGACCCAGTACTTC
TRBV15	13	TRBD1	NA	TRBJ1-2	CATSRAQGDGYTF	TGTGCCACCAGCAGAGCCCAGGGGGATGGCTACACCTTC
TRBV9	13	NA	NA	TRBJ1-1	CASSGLQNTEAFF	TGTGCCAGCAGCGGGCTCCAAAACACTGAAGCTTTCTTT
TRBV5-1	15	NA	NA	TRBJ2-2	CASSRGTLNTGELFF	TGCGCCAGCAGCCGCGGGACCCTGAACACCGGGGAGCTGTTTTTT
TRBV3-1/TRBV3-2	14	TRBD2	few	TRBJ2-7	CASSLLAGEGEQYF	TGTGCCAGCAGCCTCCTAGCGGGAGAAGGTGAGCAGTACTTC
TRBV5-1	15	TRBD1	NA	TRBJ2-7	CASSPGQGASYEQYF	TGCGCCAGCAGCCCGGGACAGGGAGCCTCCTACGAGCAGTACTTC
TRBV28	15	TRBD2	NA	TRBJ2-7	CASSAPGLATPEQYF	TGTGCCAGCAGTGCGCCGGGACTAGCGACACCCGAGCAGTACTTC
TRBV18	13	NA	NA	TRBJ1-2	CASSPRGIYGYTF	TGTGCCAGCTCACCACGGGGCATCTATGGCTACACCTTC
TRBV7-2	16	TRBD1	medium-sized	TRBJ2-7	CASSFSGTGASYEQYF	TGTGCCAGCAGCTTTTCCGGGACAGGGGCCTCCTACGAGCAGTACTTC
TRBV5-1	14	NA	NA	TRBJ1-4	CASSLDLRDEKLFF	TGCGCCAGCAGCTTAGATTTGAGGGATGAAAAACTGTTTTTT
TRBV9	13	NA	NA	TRBJ2-7	CASSRDNSYEQYF	TGTGCCAGCAGCCGGGACAACTCCTACGAGCAGTACTTC
TRBV9	15	NA	NA	TRBJ2-1	CASSPRASSYNEQFF	TGTGCCAGCAGCCCCCGAGCTTCCTCCTACAATGAGCAGTTCTTC
TRBV7-9	15	NA	NA	TRBJ1-1	CASSPQTGYAAEAFF	TGTGCCAGCAGCCCACAAACAGGGTACGCCGCTGAAGCTTTCTTT
TRBV7-9	15	NA	once	TRBJ1-4	CASSRVGGANEKLFF	TGTGCCAGCAGCCGTGTCGGGGGGGCTAATGAAAAACTGTTTTTT
TRBV5-4	15	TRBD2	once	TRBJ2-1	CASRAPAGAFNEQFF	TGTGCCAGCAGGGCCCCAGCGGGAGCATTCAATGAGCAGTTCTTC
TRBV3-1/TRBV3-2	15	NA	NA	TRBJ1-2	CASSQDFGGKYGYTF	TGTGCCAGCAGCCAAGATTTTGGGGGCAAGTATGGCTACACCTTC
TRBV2	14	NA	NA	TRBJ1-5	CASSEALINQPQHF	TGTGCCAGCAGTGAAGCGTTAATCAATCAGCCCCAGCATTTT
TRBV6-5	15	TRBD2	once	TRBJ2-1	CASRLAGGSYNEQFF	TGTGCCAGCAGACTAGCGGGAGGCTCCTACAATGAGCAGTTCTTC
TRBV11-2	17	NA	NA	TRBJ2-1	CASSLGYAGTAYNEQFF	TGTGCCAGCAGCTTAGGATATGCGGGCACCGCCTACAATGAGCAGTTCTTC
TRBV4-1	16	NA	NA	TRBJ1-1	CASSQISPTGLTEAFF	TGCGCCAGCAGCCAAATTTCCCCCACAGGGCTCACTGAAGCTTTCTTT
TRBV6-1	17	TRBD1	NA	TRBJ1-4	CASSDTLQGAVREKLFF	TGTGCCAGCAGTGACACCCTTCAGGGGGCAGTAAGAGAAAAACTGTTTTTT
TRBV6-5	13	NA	few	TRBJ1-1	CASTPQGITEAFF	TGTGCCAGCACTCCCCAGGGTATCACTGAAGCTTTCTTT
TRBV6-6	14	NA	NA	TRBJ1-5	CASKFPGGDQPQHF	TGTGCCAGTAAATTCCCGGGGGGGGATCAGCCCCAGCATTTT